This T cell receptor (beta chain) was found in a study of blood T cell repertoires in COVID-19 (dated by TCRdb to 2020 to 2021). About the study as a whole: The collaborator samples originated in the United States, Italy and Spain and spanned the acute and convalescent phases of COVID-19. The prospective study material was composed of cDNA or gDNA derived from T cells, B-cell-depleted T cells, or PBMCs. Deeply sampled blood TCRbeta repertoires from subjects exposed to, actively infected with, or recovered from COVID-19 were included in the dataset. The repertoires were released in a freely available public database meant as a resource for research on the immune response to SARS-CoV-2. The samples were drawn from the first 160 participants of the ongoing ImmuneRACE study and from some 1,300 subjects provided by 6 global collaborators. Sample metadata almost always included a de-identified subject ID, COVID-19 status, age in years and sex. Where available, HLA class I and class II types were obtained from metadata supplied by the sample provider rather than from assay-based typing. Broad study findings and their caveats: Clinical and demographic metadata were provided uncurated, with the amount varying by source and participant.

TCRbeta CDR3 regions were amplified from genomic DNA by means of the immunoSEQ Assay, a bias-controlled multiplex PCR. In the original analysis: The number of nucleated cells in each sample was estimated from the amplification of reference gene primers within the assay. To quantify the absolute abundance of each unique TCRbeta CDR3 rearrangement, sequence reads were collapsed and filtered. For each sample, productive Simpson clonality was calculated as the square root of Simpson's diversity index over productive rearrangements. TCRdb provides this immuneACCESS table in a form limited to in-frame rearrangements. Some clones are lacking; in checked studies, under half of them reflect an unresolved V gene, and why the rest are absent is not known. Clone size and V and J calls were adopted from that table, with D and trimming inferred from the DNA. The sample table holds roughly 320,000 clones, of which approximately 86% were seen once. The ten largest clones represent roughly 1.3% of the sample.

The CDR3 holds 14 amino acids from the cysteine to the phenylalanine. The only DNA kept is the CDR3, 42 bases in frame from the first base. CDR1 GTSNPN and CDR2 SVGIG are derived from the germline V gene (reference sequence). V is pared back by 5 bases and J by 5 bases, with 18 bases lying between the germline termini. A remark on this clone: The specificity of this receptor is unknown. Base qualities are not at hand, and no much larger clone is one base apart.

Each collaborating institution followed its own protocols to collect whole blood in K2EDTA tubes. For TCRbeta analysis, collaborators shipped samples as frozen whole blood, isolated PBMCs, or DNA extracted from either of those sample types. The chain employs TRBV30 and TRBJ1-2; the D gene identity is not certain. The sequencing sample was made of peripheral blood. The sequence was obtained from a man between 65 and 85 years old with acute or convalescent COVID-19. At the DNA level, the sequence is TGTGCCTGGGCTGGCGGAAGCAATAAATATGGCTACACCTTC. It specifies CAWAGGSNKYGYTF.